This entry lists 22 T cell receptor beta chains sequenced from one sample in a study of cytomegalovirus exposure and HLA in healthy donors. With 60 Vbeta and 13 Jbeta primers, the PCR was carried out. Only in-frame clones appear in the TCRdb table, and some are missing; sequencing was by immunoSEQ multiplex PCR. Among 130,000 or so clones listed, approximately 8.7% were seen once. Specimen: PBMCs. Source of these receptors: a middle-aged man in good health and CMV-seronegative.

A remark on this clone: The junction differs from germline at one of its ends, possibly a read error. The chain combines TRBV5-6 with TRBJ2-3; no definite D call. The CDR3 is made up of 12 amino acids. Germline assignment: CDR1 SGHDT and CDR2 YYEEEE. The chain's CDR3 is CASSFGTDTQYF. In DNA form, the CDR3 reads TGTGCCAGCAGCTTTGGCACCGATACGCAGTATTTT.

A few counts support this clone. This rearrangement joins TRBV18 to TRBJ2-7, with 9 bases identical to TRBD2. CDR1 is KGHSH, CDR2 LQKENI, per germline. V shed 3 bases and J 3 bases; nucleotides not matched to a gene: 6. The CDR3 sequence is 15 residues long. CDR3 nucleotides: TGTGCCAGCTCACCCTTAGCGGGGGACCACTACGAGCAGTACTTC. It encodes CASSPLAGDHYEQYF.

The rearrangement links TRBV19 to TRBJ2-1; 9 nucleotides agree with TRBD1. Trimming removed 5 bases from V and 9 bases from J; junction bases left unmatched: 5. Germline assignment: CDR1 LNHDA and CDR2 SQIVND (reference sequence). The CDR3 spans 13 residues. The CDR3 nucleotides are TGTGCCAGTAGTGCGGGACAGGGCGGTGAGCAGTTCTTC. Translating gives CASSAGQGGEQFF. Looking up the rest from reference TRBV19 and TRBJ2-1 gives the full variable domain: DGGITQSPKYLFRKEGQNVTLSCEQNLNHDAMYWYRQDPGQGLRLIYYSQIVNDFQKGDIAEGYSVSREKKESFPLTVTSAQKNPTAFYLCASSAGQGGEQFFGPGTRLTVL.

This clone has just a few counts. V is TRBV7-9 and J is TRBJ1-1; TRBD1 agrees at 8 bases. The length of the CDR3 is 16 residues. The trim removed 2 bases at V and 4 bases at J, leaving 9 bases unmatched. Germline CDR1 reads SEHNR; CDR2 reads FQNEAQ (reference sequence). CDR3 loop: CASSLFLGRGPTEAFF. The CDR3, as DNA: TGTGCCAGCAGCTTATTCTTGGGCAGGGGGCCCACTGAAGCTTTCTTT.

The CDR3 DNA is TGTGCCAGCAGCGTAGGAGGGGGCGACCAGTACTTC. This sequence encodes CASSVGGGDQYF. The chain combines TRBV9 with TRBJ2-7, with 7 bases identical to TRBD1. J gave up 10 bases and V 0 bases, and 4 bases lay outside the gene matches. The germline V gene has CDR1 SGDLS and CDR2 YYNGEE. CDR3 size: 12 residues.

This sequence joins TRBV19 and TRBJ2-3; 9 bases line up with TRBD2. Germline V gene sequence: CDR1 LNHDA, CDR2 SQIVND (reference sequence). The CDR3 is 14 residues long. Germline trimming cut 11 bases from V and 6 bases from J; bases unmatched to any gene: 12. CDR3 nucleotides: TGTGCCTCAGGGAAGAGCGGGGGGCTGGATACGCAGTATTTT. The encoded protein is CASGKSGGLDTQYF.

Only a few counts were recorded for this clone. The chain joins TRBV5-1 to TRBJ2-7, with TRBD2 matching 10 bases. CDR3 size: 15 residues. The V gene end was trimmed by 3 bases and the J gene end by 4 bases; junction bases not matched to a gene: 7. Germline CDR1 SGHRS, CDR2 YFSETQ. CDR3 sequence: CASSSGAGGIYEQYF. CDR3 nucleotide sequence: TGCGCCAGCAGCTCTGGAGCGGGGGGGATATACGAGCAGTACTTC.

The chain joins TRBV30 to TRBJ1-4; D might be TRBD1 (6 bases). The CDR3 is 16 amino acids. Germline CDR1 is GTSNPN and CDR2 is SVGIG (reference sequence). Trimming took off 1 base at V and 0 bases at J, with 12 bases between the two ends. CDR3 region: CAWSGGQTTTNEKLFF. DNA for the CDR3: TGTGCCTGGAGTGGTGGACAGACCACAACTAATGAAAAACTGTTTTTT.

The CDR3 sequence: CASSSTGGGNYGYTF. DNA of the CDR3: TGCGCCAGCAGCTCCACAGGGGGAGGTAACTATGGCTACACCTTC. The chain couples TRBV5-1 to TRBJ1-2; 8 bases map to TRBD1. CDR1 SGHRS and CDR2 YFSETQ come from the germline V gene. The CDR3 totals 15 residues. Losses at the gene ends were 3 bases for V and 1 base for J; bases not matched to a gene: 5.

V usage is TRBV30 and J usage is TRBJ1-6; D might be TRBD1 (5 bases). The germline gives CDR1 GTSNPN, CDR2 SVGIG (reference sequence). The V and J ends lost 5 bases and 10 bases respectively, with 18 bases between them. CDR3 length: 14 residues. The CDR3 coding sequence is TGTGCCTGGGGCGGGGGATGGGGAAACTCACCCCTCCACTTT. Protein: CAWGGGWGNSPLHF. The full variable domain, in which reference TRBV30 and TRBJ1-6 provide the parts outside the CDR3, is SQTIHQWPATLVQPVGSPLSLECTVEGTSNPNLYWYRQAAGRGLQLLFYSVGIGQISSEVPQNLSASRPQDRQFILSSKKLLLSDSGFYLCAWGGGWGNSPLHFGNGTRLTVT.

The rearrangement joins TRBV28 to TRBJ1-2; maybe TRBD1 (6 bases). CDR3 length: 13 residues. The germline gives CDR1 MDHEN, CDR2 SYDVKM. Trimming pared 6 bases from V and 4 bases from J, leaving 12 bases between. CDR3 DNA: TGTGCCAGCAGGCAGGGGCCTTCCTATGGCTACACCTTC. This gives the protein CASRQGPSYGYTF.

The rearrangement uses TRBV6-1 and TRBJ1-1; D not resolved. Looked up from germline, CDR1 is MNHNS and CDR2 is SASEGT. This CDR3 comprises 17 residues. V gave up 2 bases and J gave up 1 base, with 17 bases separating them. CDR3 nucleotide sequence: TGTGCCAGCAGTGAATCCTCCTTGGCAGGATGGAACACTGAAGCTTTCTTT. Residues: CASSESSLAGWNTEAFF.

This clone was counted only a few times. V usage is TRBV2 and J usage is TRBJ2-5; no definite D call. CDR3 length: 13 amino acids. Looked up from germline, CDR1 is SNHLY and CDR2 is FYNNEI. The V and J ends lost 4 bases and 7 bases respectively, with 13 bases between them. The CDR3 nucleotides are TGTGCCAGCAGTGGCCCCCCTCCGGGGACCCAGTACTTC. Residues: CASSGPPPGTQYF.

The chain recombines TRBV5-1 with TRBJ2-7, with D possibly being TRBD2 (6 bases). The CDR3 spans 15 residues. The V gene's germline CDR1 is SGHRS and CDR2 YFSETQ. Trimming took off 0 bases at V and 5 bases at J, with 15 bases between the two ends. CDR3 DNA: TGCGCCAGCAGCTTGGAAGGACTAAAGATCCACGAGCAGTACTTC. Encoded protein: CASSLEGLKIHEQYF. Full variable domain (remainder filled in from reference TRBV5-1 and TRBJ2-7): KAGVTQTPRYLIKTRGQQVTLSCSPISGHRSVSWYQQTPGQGLQFLFEYFSETQRNKGNFPGRFSGRQFSNSRSEMNVSTLELGDSALYLCASSLEGLKIHEQYFGPGTRLTVT.

A few counts support this clone. The chain carries TRBV4-2 and TRBJ2-7; possibly TRBD1 for D (5 bases). The CDR3 totals 15 residues. Germline V gene data show CDR1 as LGHNA and CDR2 as YNFKEQ. Trimming shortened V by 1 base and J by 2 bases, and 12 bases separated the two germline ends. The CDR3 DNA sequence: TGTGCCAGCAGCCAAGTCACCAGGGAAACCTACGAGCAGTACTTC. Its translation: CASSQVTRETYEQYF.

This clone occurred a few times. V is TRBV2 and J is TRBJ2-2; a possible D gene is TRBD1 (7 bases). This CDR3 region has 13 residues. Trimming removed 7 bases at V and 7 bases at J, with 13 bases between. In germline, CDR1 is SNHLY, CDR2 FYNNEI. The CDR3 region is CASTLQGGGELFF. The CDR3 coding sequence is TGTGCCAGCACTCTGCAGGGGGGCGGGGAGCTGTTTTTT.

This clone was seen a handful of times. The chain uses TRBV6-1 and TRBJ1-3, with D maybe TRBD1 (6 bases). V lost 2 bases to trimming and J lost 4 bases, with 12 bases between them. The germline gives CDR1 MNHNS, CDR2 SASEGT. The CDR3 is 15 amino acids. This CDR3 reads CASSEMRDRGNTIYF. The CDR3, as DNA: TGTGCCAGCAGTGAAATGCGAGACAGGGGAAACACCATATATTTT.

This clone was recorded a few times. The CDR3 nucleotides are TGTGCCAGCATTCTGACAGGTGTTAATGAAAAACTGTTTTTT. Translation: CASILTGVNEKLFF. The chain joins TRBV2 to TRBJ1-4; the D gene is possibly TRBD1 (6 bases). CDR3 length equals 14 residues. Germline V gives CDR1 SNHLY, CDR2 FYNNEI. The V and J ends lost 7 bases and 4 bases respectively, with 13 bases between them.

This clone was observed a few times. This sample includes further DNA sequences coding for the same CDR3. The rearrangement joins TRBV5-1 to TRBJ1-1; D gene uncertain. This CDR3 has 14 residues. V dropped 0 bases and J dropped 1 base, with 7 bases sitting between them. Per the germline V gene, CDR1 is SGHRS and CDR2 is YFSETQ. This CDR3 is CASSLVGGNTEAFF. CDR3 in DNA: TGCGCCAGCAGCTTGGTGGGAGGGAACACTGAAGCTTTCTTT.

This clone was seen only a few times. The V call is TRBV13, the J call TRBJ2-7; tentatively, D is TRBD1 (5 bases). Germline-derived CDR1 and CDR2 are PRHDT and FYEKMQ (reference sequence). The length of the CDR3 is 15 residues. V lost 3 bases and J 0 bases, leaving 12 bases between the germline ends. CDR3 sequence (DNA): TGTGCCAGCAGCTTCGACAGCTCCAGCTCCTACGAGCAGTACTTC. Protein product: CASSFDSSSSYEQYF.

V usage is TRBV6-1 and J usage is TRBJ2-2, with TRBD1 matching 11 bases. CDR3 size: 15 residues. In germline, CDR1 is MNHNS, CDR2 SASEGT. The J segment lost 4 bases and the V segment lost 6 bases, leaving 4 bases of the junction unmatched. The CDR3 DNA is TGTGCCAGCAGCTTAGGACAGGGGGCCACCGGGGAGCTGTTTTTT. Translated, it gives CASSLGQGATGELFF.

In its sample, this clone was seen a few times. The chain links TRBV6-1 to TRBJ2-3, with D perhaps matching TRBD2 (7 bases). Germline V gene sequence: CDR1 MNHNS, CDR2 SASEGT. This CDR3 spans 17 amino acids. Trimming took off 1 base at V and 4 bases at J, with 18 bases between the two ends. CDR3 amino acids: CASSEGGGPPSPDTQYF. The CDR3 bases are TGTGCCAGCAGTGAAGGGGGGGGGCCCCCGAGTCCAGATACGCAGTATTTT.